This TCR beta chain was found in a study of T cells after posttransplantation cyclophosphamide. Cyclophosphamide on days +3 and +4 followed busulfan-fludarabine conditioning and a marrow graft. This CDR3 comprises 17 residues. V was trimmed by 2 bases and J by 6 bases, leaving 17 bases between them. Germline values: CDR1 SGHVS, CDR2 FQNEAQ. The method was immunoSEQ multiplex PCR; TCRdb's version includes in-frame clones alone and lacks a portion of them. The sample contains some 23,000 clones, none occurring once; 1.5% to 2% lies in the top ten. This clone was detected many times. V is TRBV7-8 and J is TRBJ1-6, with D possibly TRBD1 on 6 matching bases. This clonotype was sampled from a young adult male patient who received an allogeneic stem cell transplant from a related donor, was CMV-positive, and had no GVHD. Some T cells may be supplied by the graft donor. The sample was PBMCs, taken after allogeneic stem cell transplant with posttransplant cyclophosphamide. CDR3 coding DNA: TGTGCCAGCAGCTTAATCTCTCACGGGACACCTAATTCACCCCTCCACTTT. Residues: CASSLISHGTPNSPLHF.